The present entry profiles one T cell receptor (beta chain) with its context. Produced via immunoSEQ multiplex PCR; TCRdb's table is partial and in-frame only. The table includes 5,500 to 7,500 clones, 9.5% to 13% detected once. CDR3 length equals 15 residues. V gave up 4 bases and J gave up 3 bases; unmatched junction bases: 8. Germline loops: CDR1 MGHRA, CDR2 YSYEKL. These data come from a study of tumour-infiltrating T cells in Burkitt lymphoma. In the study overall: Productive clonality predicted overall and progression-free survival.

The V gene is TRBV4-1, the J gene TRBJ1-1, with 7 bases matching TRBD1. Specimen: tumor tissue. This clonotype was obtained from a human donor with diffuse large B-cell lymphoma. The CDR3 coding sequence is TGCGCCAGCAGCCTCCTTCGACAGGGCTACACTGAAGCTTTCTTT. This sequence encodes CASSLLRQGYTEAFF.